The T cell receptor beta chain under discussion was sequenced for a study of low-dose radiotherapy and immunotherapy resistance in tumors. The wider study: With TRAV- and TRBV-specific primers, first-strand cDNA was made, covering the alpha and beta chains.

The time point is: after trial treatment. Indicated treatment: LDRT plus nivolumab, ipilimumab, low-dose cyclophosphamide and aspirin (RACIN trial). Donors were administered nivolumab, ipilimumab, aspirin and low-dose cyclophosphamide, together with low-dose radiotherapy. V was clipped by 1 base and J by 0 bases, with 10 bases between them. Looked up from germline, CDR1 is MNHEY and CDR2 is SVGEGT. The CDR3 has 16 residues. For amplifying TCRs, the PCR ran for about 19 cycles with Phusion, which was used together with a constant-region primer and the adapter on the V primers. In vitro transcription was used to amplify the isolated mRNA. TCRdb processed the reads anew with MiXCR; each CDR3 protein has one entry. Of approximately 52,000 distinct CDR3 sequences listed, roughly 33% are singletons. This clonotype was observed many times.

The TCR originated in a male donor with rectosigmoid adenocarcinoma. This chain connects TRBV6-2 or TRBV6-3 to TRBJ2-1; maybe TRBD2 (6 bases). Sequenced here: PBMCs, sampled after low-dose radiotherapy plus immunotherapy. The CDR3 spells CASSYYRRGSYNEQFF. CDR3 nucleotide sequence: TGTGCCAGCAGTTACTATAGGCGGGGCTCCTACAATGAGCAGTTCTTC.